The rows below give T cell receptor beta chains drawn from one sample of a study of blood T cell repertoires in COVID-19. The assay was immunoSEQ multiplex PCR, and TCRdb's table has in-frame clones only and misses some. The data contain approximately 310,000 clones, 85% of them singletons. Sequenced: PBMCs or T cells enriched from blood (not recorded which). The receptors originated from a woman aged 25 to 39 who had been exposed to COVID-19. The CDR3 runs from the conserved cysteine through the conserved F or W. Fields, in order: V gene, clone size, J gene, D gene, CDR3 protein, CDR3 DNA. D genes are given only for firm matches. Rows give clone size only sometimes, using once, few, many, or a class for an expanded clone.

V: TRBV28; size: .; J: TRBJ1-1; D: TRBD1; CDR3: CASTPGTAVNTEAFF; DNA: TGTGCCAGCACCCCTGGGACAGCCGTGAACACTGAAGCTTTCTTT
V: TRBV28; size: .; J: TRBJ1-2; D: .; CDR3: CASSFFDTLILYGYTF; DNA: TGTGCCAGCAGTTTCTTCGACACCCTTATCCTTTATGGCTACACCTTC
V: TRBV27; size: .; J: TRBJ1-2; D: TRBD1; CDR3: CASSLSSGGTYGYTF; DNA: TGTGCCAGCAGTTTAAGTTCAGGGGGCACCTATGGCTACACCTTC
V: TRBV4-1; size: many; J: TRBJ2-7; D: .; CDR3: CASSRRDGFYEQYF; DNA: TGCGCCAGCAGCCGCAGGGATGGCTTTTACGAGCAGTACTTC
V: TRBV28; size: .; J: TRBJ2-7; D: .; CDR3: CASSFTTGPSVYEQYF; DNA: TGTGCCAGCAGTTTTACTACGGGTCCTTCGGTCTACGAGCAGTACTTC
V: TRBV11-2; size: .; J: TRBJ2-3; D: TRBD2; CDR3: CASSFPSGYTDTQYF; DNA: TGTGCCAGCAGCTTCCCTAGCGGGTACACAGATACGCAGTATTTT
V: TRBV27; size: .; J: TRBJ1-4; D: TRBD1; CDR3: CASSRLGTGGITNEKLFF; DNA: TGTGCCAGCAGCCGACTTGGGACAGGGGGTATCACTAATGAAAAACTGTTTTTT
V: TRBV9; size: .; J: TRBJ1-5; D: .; CDR3: CASSVEGAGQPQHF; DNA: TGTGCCAGCAGCGTAGAAGGGGCCGGTCAGCCCCAGCATTTT
V: TRBV27; size: .; J: TRBJ2-7; D: .; CDR3: CASSFRLGDHEQYF; DNA: TGTGCCAGCAGTTTTCGGTTGGGAGACCACGAGCAGTACTTC
V: TRBV7-8; size: few; J: TRBJ2-6; D: .; CDR3: CASSPPYRGISGANVLTF; DNA: TGTGCCAGCAGCCCGCCGTATAGGGGAATCTCTGGGGCCAACGTCCTGACTTTC
V: TRBV10-1; size: .; J: TRBJ2-1; D: TRBD2; CDR3: CASSESRGGAYNEQFF; DNA: TGCGCCAGCAGTGAGTCTCGCGGGGGGGCCTACAATGAGCAGTTCTTC
V: TRBV11-1; size: .; J: TRBJ2-7; D: .; CDR3: CASSQFAGPSYEQYF; DNA: TGTGCCAGCAGCCAATTCGCAGGGCCATCCTACGAGCAGTACTTC
V: TRBV7-8; size: .; J: TRBJ1-6; D: .; CDR3: CASSLATGRNSPLHF; DNA: TGTGCCAGCAGCTTAGCCACCGGGAGGAATTCACCCCTCCACTTT
V: TRBV7-9; size: .; J: TRBJ2-1; D: TRBD2; CDR3: CASSLGLAGGSYNEQFF; DNA: TGTGCCAGCAGCTTAGGACTAGCGGGGGGCTCCTACAATGAGCAGTTCTTC
V: TRBV5-1; size: .; J: TRBJ2-1; D: TRBD2; CDR3: CASSQSSGGAVSYNEQFF; DNA: TGCGCCAGCAGCCAATCGAGCGGGGGGGCCGTTTCCTACAATGAGCAGTTCTTC
V: TRBV15; size: .; J: TRBJ1-5; D: TRBD1; CDR3: CATSRDRGTGGSNQPQHF; DNA: TGTGCCACCAGCAGAGATCGCGGAACAGGGGGGAGCAATCAGCCCCAGCATTTT
V: TRBV5-6; size: .; J: TRBJ1-1; D: TRBD1; CDR3: CASSLSWGQGEGGTEAFF; DNA: TGTGCCAGCAGCTTGTCCTGGGGACAGGGGGAAGGCGGCACTGAAGCTTTCTTT
V: TRBV28; size: .; J: TRBJ1-2; D: TRBD1; CDR3: CASSPRQGGIYGYTF; DNA: TGTGCCAGCAGCCCTAGACAGGGGGGGATCTATGGCTACACCTTC
V: TRBV20-1; size: .; J: TRBJ1-4; D: .; CDR3: CNLNEKLFF; DNA: TGCAACTTGAATGAAAAACTGTTTTTT
V: TRBV2; size: .; J: TRBJ2-5; D: TRBD1; CDR3: CASSVRGRVETQYF; DNA: TGTGCCAGCAGTGTCAGGGGGCGGGTAGAGACCCAGTACTTC
V: TRBV7-3; size: .; J: TRBJ1-1; D: .; CDR3: CASSLSGSAAFF; DNA: TGTGCCAGCAGCTTATCAGGTTCCGCCGCTTTCTTT
V: TRBV5-4; size: .; J: TRBJ1-1; D: .; CDR3: CASSLGGMNTEAFF; DNA: TGTGCCAGCAGCTTGGGGGGCATGAACACTGAAGCTTTCTTT
V: TRBV14; size: .; J: TRBJ2-4; D: TRBD2; CDR3: CASSPGLAGVKNIQYF; DNA: TGTGCCAGCAGCCCGGGACTAGCGGGGGTCAAAAACATTCAGTACTTC
V: TRBV6-2/TRBV6-3; size: .; J: TRBJ2-7; D: .; CDR3: CASSLFDTLYYEQYF; DNA: TGTGCCAGCAGTCTCTTCGACACCCTTTACTACGAGCAGTACTTC
V: TRBV19; size: .; J: TRBJ1-1; D: TRBD1; CDR3: CASRDRGQREAFF; DNA: TGTGCCAGTCGAGACAGGGGTCAACGAGAAGCTTTCTTT
V: TRBV2; size: .; J: TRBJ2-1; D: .; CDR3: CASRTAGLSYNEQFF; DNA: TGTGCCAGCAGGACCGCGGGGCTCTCCTACAATGAGCAGTTCTTC
V: TRBV10-3; size: .; J: TRBJ2-6; D: .; CDR3: CAISEGETGANVLTF; DNA: TGTGCCATCAGTGAAGGAGAGACCGGGGCCAACGTCCTGACTTTC
V: TRBV5-1; size: .; J: TRBJ2-2; D: TRBD2; CDR3: CASSIWGGLAGSGELFF; DNA: TGCGCCAGCAGCATATGGGGCGGACTAGCGGGATCCGGGGAGCTGTTTTTT
V: TRBV28; size: .; J: TRBJ2-5; D: TRBD2; CDR3: CASSSRGEGGETQYF; DNA: TGTGCCAGCAGTTCAAGAGGGGAGGGTGGAGAGACCCAGTACTTC
V: TRBV5-6; size: .; J: TRBJ1-2; D: TRBD1; CDR3: CASSPTGGFGYTF; DNA: TGTGCCAGCAGCCCCACAGGGGGCTTTGGCTACACCTTC
V: TRBV7-8; size: .; J: TRBJ2-1; D: TRBD2; CDR3: CASSFLLAGGYNEQFF; DNA: TGTGCCAGCAGCTTCTTACTAGCGGGAGGATACAATGAGCAGTTCTTC
V: TRBV5-1; size: .; J: TRBJ2-7; D: .; CDR3: CASSLAGGKTSYEQYF; DNA: TGCGCCAGCAGCTTGGCCGGCGGGAAGACATCCTACGAGCAGTACTTC
V: TRBV3-1/TRBV3-2; size: .; J: TRBJ1-2; D: TRBD1; CDR3: CASSQDRGLIYGYTF; DNA: TGTGCCAGCAGCCAAGACAGGGGGCTGATCTATGGCTACACCTTC
V: TRBV27; size: .; J: TRBJ1-1; D: .; CDR3: CASSLRSRPEAFF; DNA: TGTGCCAGCAGTCTACGTAGTCGTCCTGAAGCTTTCTTT
V: TRBV27; size: few; J: TRBJ1-5; D: TRBD1; CDR3: CASSDNHRGNMDF; DNA: TGTGCCAGCAGCGACAACCACAGGGGAAATATGGATTTT
V: TRBV6-5; size: .; J: TRBJ2-7; D: TRBD2; CDR3: CASSRTAGAYEQYF; DNA: TGTGCCAGCAGCCGGACTGCGGGGGCCTACGAGCAGTACTTC
V: TRBV18; size: .; J: TRBJ1-1; D: .; CDR3: CASSPPSSQGMNTEAFF; DNA: TGTGCCAGCTCACCACCCTCAAGTCAGGGCATGAACACTGAAGCTTTCTTT
V: TRBV30; size: .; J: TRBJ1-4; D: .; CDR3: CAWHYDRKEKLFF; DNA: TGTGCCTGGCATTACGACAGGAAAGAAAAACTGTTTTTT
V: TRBV24-1; size: .; J: TRBJ2-1; D: TRBD2; CDR3: CATSDASGRPNEQFF; DNA: TGTGCCACCAGTGATGCCAGCGGGAGGCCAAATGAGCAGTTCTTC
V: TRBV27; size: .; J: TRBJ2-1; D: TRBD2; CDR3: CASSLLAGSYNEQFF; DNA: TGTGCCAGCAGTTTATTAGCGGGGAGCTACAATGAGCAGTTCTTC
V: TRBV4-1; size: .; J: TRBJ2-7; D: TRBD1; CDR3: CASSQVRDRGDREQYF; DNA: TGCGCCAGCAGCCAAGTGAGGGACAGGGGGGATCGCGAGCAGTACTTC
V: TRBV30; size: few; J: TRBJ2-3; D: .; CDR3: CAWSVQRRLYTDTQYF; DNA: TGTGCCTGGAGTGTACAACGGAGACTATACACAGATACGCAGTATTTT
V: TRBV9; size: .; J: TRBJ2-7; D: .; CDR3: CASSPGRSEQYF; DNA: TGTGCCAGCAGCCCTGGGAGAAGCGAGCAGTACTTC